The rows below give T cell receptor beta chains drawn from one sample of a study of blood T cell repertoires in COVID-19. Profiled with immunoSEQ multiplex PCR; TCRdb holds only in-frame clones, not every one. Of 200,000 to 250,000 clones listed, roughly 84% were seen once; the top ten hold about 3.8%. Sequenced sample: peripheral blood. These receptors came from a woman older than 75 with acute or convalescent COVID-19. CDR3s include the opening cysteine and the closing phenylalanine or tryptophan. D genes are given only for firm matches. Rows give clone size only sometimes, using once, few, many, or a class for an expanded clone.

d_gene	v_gene	j_gene	abundance	CDR3nt	CDR3aa
TRBD1	TRBV19	TRBJ1-2	.	TGTGCCAGTAATAAACAGGGGGTGTACGGCTACACCTTC	CASNKQGVYGYTF
.	TRBV6-4	TRBJ1-5	few	TGTGCCAGCAGTGACGGGGGGGCAGATCAGCCCCAGCATTTT	CASSDGGADQPQHF
TRBD2	TRBV7-3	TRBJ2-1	.	TGTGCCAGCAGCACGAGCGGGGGAGCCTACAATGAGCAGTTCTTC	CASSTSGGAYNEQFF
TRBD1	TRBV18	TRBJ1-1	.	TGTGCCAGCTCCCTAGGACAGGAAAACACTGAAGCTTTCTTT	CASSLGQENTEAFF
TRBD2	TRBV7-2	TRBJ2-2	.	TGTGCCAGCAGCCCCTGGGGCGGGGGGCATTTGACCGGGGAGCTGTTTTTT	CASSPWGGGHLTGELFF
TRBD2	TRBV5-1	TRBJ2-5	once	TGCGCCAGCAGCTTGCTCGGGGGGGAACAAGAGACCCAGTACTTC	CASSLLGGEQETQYF
.	TRBV12-3/TRBV12-4	TRBJ1-2	.	TGTGCCAGCAGCTTGTCGGGGGGGGCCGGATACACCTTC	CASSLSGGAGYTF
.	TRBV28	TRBJ2-3	once	TGTGCCAGCAGTTTGGGCTCCCGAGGGATGAGCACAGATACGCAGTATTTT	CASSLGSRGMSTDTQYF
.	TRBV28	TRBJ1-1	.	TGTGCCAGCAGTCGACTCGACGGAATAACCATGAACACTGAAGCTTTCTTT	CASSRLDGITMNTEAFF
TRBD1	TRBV19	TRBJ2-7	.	TGTGCCAGTTCCGGGACAGGAACCTACGAGCAGTACTTC	CASSGTGTYEQYF
.	TRBV21-1	TRBJ1-6	.	TGTGCCAGCAGCAAAGGGGGAGGGTGCGAGGGTTCACCCCTCCACTTT	CASSKGGGCEGSPLHF
.	TRBV24-1	TRBJ2-7	.	TGTGCCACCAGTGATCCAACAGGGAGGGACTACGAGCAGTACTTC	CATSDPTGRDYEQYF
TRBD1	TRBV7-2	TRBJ1-6	.	TGTGCCAGCAGCCCCGGGACAGGGGTTAATTCACCCCTCCACTTT	CASSPGTGVNSPLHF
TRBD2	TRBV7-6	TRBJ2-2	.	TGTGCCAGCAACCAAGCGGGGGGGACCACCTCCGGGGAGCTGTTTTTT	CASNQAGGTTSGELFF
TRBD1	TRBV19	TRBJ1-2	.	TGTGCCAGTACCGACAGGGGGGCTCACACCCGTGGCTACACCTTC	CASTDRGAHTRGYTF
.	TRBV18	TRBJ1-5	few	TGTGCCAGCTCACCCCAGGCCGGGACACAAAATCAGCCCCAGCATTTT	CASSPQAGTQNQPQHF
.	TRBV10-3	TRBJ2-2	.	TGTGCCATCAGTGTTAATATCGCGAACACCGGGGAGCTGTTTTTT	CAISVNIANTGELFF
TRBD1	TRBV10-3	TRBJ1-2	.	TGTGCCATCAGTGAGGACAGGGCTACCTATGGCTACACCTTC	CAISEDRATYGYTF
.	TRBV28	TRBJ1-5	.	TGTGCCAGCCAGTTCGCAAACAGGGTGGGCAATCAGCCCCAGCATTTT	CASQFANRVGNQPQHF
TRBD1	TRBV28	TRBJ2-6	.	TGTGCCAGCAGTCCCGTGACAGGGCGTGGGGCCAACGTCCTGACTTTC	CASSPVTGRGANVLTF
TRBD1	TRBV5-1	TRBJ2-7	.	TGCGCCAGCAGCTTATTGCCCCCGGGACAGGGTAGGGCCGAGCAGTACTTC	CASSLLPPGQGRAEQYF
.	TRBV7-2	TRBJ2-3	.	TGTGCCAGCAGCTCCGGGCCGCAGCGGCATACGCAGTATTTT	CASSSGPQRHTQYF
TRBD2	TRBV5-1	TRBJ2-3	.	TGCGCCAGCAGCTTGGCCGGGGGGGGCCGGACAGATACGCAGTATTTT	CASSLAGGGRTDTQYF
.	TRBV27	TRBJ2-7	once	TGTGCCAGCAGACCGGGACTCGCCGAATTCTACGAGCAGTACTTC	CASRPGLAEFYEQYF
TRBD1	TRBV11-3	TRBJ2-7	.	TGTGCCAGCAGCCTTCCTCCGGGACAGGGACAACACTACGAGCAGTACTTC	CASSLPPGQGQHYEQYF
.	TRBV6-6	TRBJ2-7	.	TGTGCCAGCAGTCCCGACAGCAAGACCTACGAGCAGTACTTC	CASSPDSKTYEQYF
TRBD2	TRBV7-9	TRBJ2-1	.	TGTGCCAGCAGCTTCTGGCGGGGGGCGCGAAATGAGCAGTTCTTC	CASSFWRGARNEQFF
.	TRBV7-2	TRBJ2-1	.	TGTGCCAGCAGCTGGGCGTCGGGGGTCCGCAATGAGCAGTTCTTC	CASSWASGVRNEQFF